Presented here are 6 T cell receptor beta chains from one specimen sequenced in a study of beta chain features in type 1 diabetes. The authors reverse transcribed all of the isolated RNA, so sequencing captured expressed TCRB transcripts. TCRdb keeps only in-frame clones here, not all; method: immunoSEQ multiplex PCR. The sample lists hundreds of thousands of clones; approximately 30% were seen once. The sequencing input was naive CD4+ T cells from blood. These receptor sequences come from a man in his late teens or twenties in good health.

The chain has TRBV5-1 and TRBJ2-1; 9 bases fit TRBD2. The CDR3 runs 17 residues. From germline, CDR1 is SGHRS and CDR2 YFSETQ. The V segment lost 0 bases and the J segment 7 bases; nucleotides outside the gene matches: 11. CDR3 protein: CASSLELPVAGENEQFF. CDR3 in DNA: TGCGCCAGCAGCTTGGAACTCCCGGTAGCGGGAGAAAATGAGCAGTTCTTC.

This clone was picked up a small number of times. This chain joins TRBV29-1 and TRBJ2-3; TRBD2 aligns across 8 bases. The germline CDR1 and CDR2 sequences are SQVTM and ANQGSEA. The CDR3 has 13 amino acids. After removal of 6 bases from V and 1 base from J, the junction contained 3 bases not matched to a gene. Written as DNA, the CDR3 is TGCAGCGTGCAGCGGGGGCGCACAGATACGCAGTATTTT. Translated: CSVQRGRTDTQYF.

The V call is TRBV4-1, the J call TRBJ2-1; the match to TRBD2 covers 11 bases. The CDR3 runs 19 residues. V shed 2 bases and J 4 bases; nucleotides not matched to a gene: 13. Germline V gives CDR1 MGHRA, CDR2 YSYEKL. The CDR3 sequence is CASSQFWTSGWMAYNEQFF. Here the CDR3 DNA reads TGCGCCAGCAGCCAATTTTGGACTAGCGGGTGGATGGCGTACAATGAGCAGTTCTTC.

This chain connects TRBV25-1 to TRBJ1-4; 7 nucleotides agree with TRBD1. V trimming: 3 bases; J trimming: 10 bases; junction bases outside the gene matches: 2. CDR3 length: 12 residues. CDR1 MGHDK and CDR2 SYGVNS come from the germline V gene. Here the CDR3 reads CASSDWDRKLFF. The DNA for the CDR3 is TGTGCCAGCAGTGACTGGGACAGAAAACTGTTTTTT. Full variable domain (missing parts from reference TRBV25-1 and TRBJ1-4): EADIYQTPRYLVIGTGKKITLECSQTMGHDKMYWYQQDPGMELHLIHYSYGVNSTEKGDLSSESTVSRIRTEHFPLTLESARPSHTSQYLCASSDWDRKLFFGSGTQLSVL.

This clone was recorded a few times. CDR3: CAWSGFSTNEKLFF. The CDR3 nucleotides read TGTGCCTGGAGTGGTTTTTCAACTAATGAAAAACTGTTTTTT. The V and J genes are TRBV30 and TRBJ1-4, with D hard to call. The CDR3 contains 14 residues. Per germline, CDR1 GTSNPN and CDR2 SVGIG (reference sequence). V was shortened by 1 base and J by 0 bases, with 6 bases between the two germline ends.

This clone was counted only a few times. The chain uses TRBV2 and TRBJ2-7, with TRBD1 identical over 10 bases. Germline V gene lookup returns CDR1 SNHLY and CDR2 FYNNEI. J was trimmed by 6 bases and V by 6 bases; bases with no gene match: 5. The CDR3 covers 13 residues. CDR3 sequence: CASRRDRGGEQYF. CDR3 bases: TGTGCCAGCAGAAGGGACAGGGGCGGCGAGCAGTACTTC.